What follows describes a single T cell receptor beta chain. TCRdb ran MiXCR on the 5' RACE reads and lists one entry per CDR3 protein. The sample holds approximately 82,000 distinct CDR3 sequences, 10% to 15% seen once. The sample originates from a study of spatial heterogeneity in lung cancer. Study-level information: Each unique TCR and UMI combination was seen more than ten times on average in raw reads.

Time point described: sample taken at primary tumor resection. Material for sequencing was whole RNA from tumor, nontumor lung or frozen PBMC, left unsorted. CDR3 length equals 14 residues. V gave up 5 bases and J gave up 4 bases, with 12 bases separating them. Germline V gene data show CDR1 as KGHSH and CDR2 as LQKENI. The sequence derives from a male donor with early-stage non-small cell lung cancer. The material was PBMCs, obtained at surgery. The chain joins TRBV18 to TRBJ1-5; D is ambiguous. The CDR3 region has the DNA TGTGCCAGCTCATCCTATAACGAAAATCAGCCCCAGCATTTT. Translating gives CASSSYNENQPQHF.